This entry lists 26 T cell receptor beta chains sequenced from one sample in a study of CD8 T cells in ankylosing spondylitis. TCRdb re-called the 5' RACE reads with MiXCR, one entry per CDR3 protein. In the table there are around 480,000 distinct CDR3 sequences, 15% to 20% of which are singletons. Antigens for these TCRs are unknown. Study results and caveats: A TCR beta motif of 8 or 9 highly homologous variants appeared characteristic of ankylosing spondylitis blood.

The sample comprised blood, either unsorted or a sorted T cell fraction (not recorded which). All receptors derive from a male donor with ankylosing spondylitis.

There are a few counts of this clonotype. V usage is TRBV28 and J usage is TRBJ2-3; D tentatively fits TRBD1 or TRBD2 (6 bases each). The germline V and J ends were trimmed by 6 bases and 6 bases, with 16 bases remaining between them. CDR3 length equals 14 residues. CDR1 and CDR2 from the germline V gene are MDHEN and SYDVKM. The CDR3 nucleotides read TGTGCCAGCAGGCCTGGAGGGGGATTGGATACGCAGTATTTT. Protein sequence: CASRPGGGLDTQYF. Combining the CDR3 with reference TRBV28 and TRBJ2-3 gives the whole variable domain DVKVTQSSRYLVKRTGEKVFLECVQDMDHENMFWYRQDPGLGLRLIYFSYDVKMKEKGDIPEGYSVSREKKERFSLILESASTNQTSMYLCASRPGGGLDTQYFGPGTRLTVL.

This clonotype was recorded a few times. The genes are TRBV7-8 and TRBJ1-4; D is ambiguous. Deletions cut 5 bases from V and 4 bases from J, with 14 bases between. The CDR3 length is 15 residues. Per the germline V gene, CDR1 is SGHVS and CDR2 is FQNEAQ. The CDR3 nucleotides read TGTGCCAGCAGCCCGTTTGTTGGACTTAATGAAAAACTGTTTTTT. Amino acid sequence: CASSPFVGLNEKLFF.

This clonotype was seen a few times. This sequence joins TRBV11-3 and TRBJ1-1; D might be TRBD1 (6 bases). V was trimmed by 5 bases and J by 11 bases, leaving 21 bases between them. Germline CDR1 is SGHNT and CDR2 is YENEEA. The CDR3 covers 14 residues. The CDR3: CASSALGGGQEAFF. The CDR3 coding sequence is TGTGCCAGCAGCGCCCTGGGCGGGGGGCAAGAGGCTTTCTTT. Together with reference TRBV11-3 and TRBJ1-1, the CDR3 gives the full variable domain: EAGVVQSPRYKIIEKKQPVAFWCNPISGHNTLYWYLQNLGQGPELLIRYENEEAVDDSQLPKDRFSAERLKGVDSTLKIQPAELGDSAVYLCASSALGGGQEAFFGQGTRLTVV.

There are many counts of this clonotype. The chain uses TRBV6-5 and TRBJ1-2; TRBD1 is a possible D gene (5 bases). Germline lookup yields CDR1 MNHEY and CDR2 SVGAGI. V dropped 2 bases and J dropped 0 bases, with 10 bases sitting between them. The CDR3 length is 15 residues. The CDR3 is CASSYDGQANYGYTF. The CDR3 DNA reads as TGTGCCAGCAGTTACGATGGACAAGCTAACTATGGCTACACCTTC.

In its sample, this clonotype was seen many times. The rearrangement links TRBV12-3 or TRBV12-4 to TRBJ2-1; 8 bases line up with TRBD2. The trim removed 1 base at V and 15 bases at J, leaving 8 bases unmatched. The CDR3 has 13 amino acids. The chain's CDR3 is CASSLGGGTSPFF. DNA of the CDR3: TGTGCCAGCAGTTTAGGAGGGGGGACTAGTCCGTTCTTC.

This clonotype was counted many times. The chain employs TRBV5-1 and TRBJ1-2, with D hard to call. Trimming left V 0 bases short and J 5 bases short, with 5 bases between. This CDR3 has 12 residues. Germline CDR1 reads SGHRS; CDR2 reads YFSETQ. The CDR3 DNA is TGCGCCAGCAGCTTGGCCGGTTATGGCTACACCTTC. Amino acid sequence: CASSLAGYGYTF.

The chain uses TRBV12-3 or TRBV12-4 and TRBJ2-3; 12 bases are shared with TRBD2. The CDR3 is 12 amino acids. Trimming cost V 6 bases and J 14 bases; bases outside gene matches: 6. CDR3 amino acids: CASRSSGGATYF. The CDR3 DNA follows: TGTGCCAGCAGATCTAGCGGGGGGGCCACGTATTTT.

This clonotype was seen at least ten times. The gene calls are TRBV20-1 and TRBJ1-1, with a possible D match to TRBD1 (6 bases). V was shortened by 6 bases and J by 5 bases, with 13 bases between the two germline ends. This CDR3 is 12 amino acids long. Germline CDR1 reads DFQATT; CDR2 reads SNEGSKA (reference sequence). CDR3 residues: CSAHRVGTEAFF. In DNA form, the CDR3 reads TGCAGTGCCCACAGGGTAGGGACTGAAGCTTTCTTT.

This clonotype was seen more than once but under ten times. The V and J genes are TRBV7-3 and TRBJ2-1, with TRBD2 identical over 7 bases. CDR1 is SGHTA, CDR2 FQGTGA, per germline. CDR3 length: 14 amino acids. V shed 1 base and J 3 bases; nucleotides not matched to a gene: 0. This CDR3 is CASSLRTSYNEQFF. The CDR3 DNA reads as TGTGCCAGCAGCTTAAGGACTAGCTACAATGAGCAGTTCTTC.

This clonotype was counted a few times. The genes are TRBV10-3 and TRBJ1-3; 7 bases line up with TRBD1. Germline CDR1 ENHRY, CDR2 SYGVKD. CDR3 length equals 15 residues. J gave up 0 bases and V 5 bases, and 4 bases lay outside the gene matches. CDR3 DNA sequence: TGTGCCATCAGTTCGGGACAGAGCTCTGGAAACACCATATATTTT. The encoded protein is CAISSGQSSGNTIYF.

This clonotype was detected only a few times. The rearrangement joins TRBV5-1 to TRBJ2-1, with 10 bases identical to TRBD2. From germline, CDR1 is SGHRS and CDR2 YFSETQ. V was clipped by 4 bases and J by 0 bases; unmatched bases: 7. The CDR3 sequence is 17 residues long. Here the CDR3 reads CASSASTSGISYNEQFF. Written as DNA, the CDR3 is TGCGCCAGCAGCGCGTCTACTAGCGGGATCTCCTACAATGAGCAGTTCTTC.

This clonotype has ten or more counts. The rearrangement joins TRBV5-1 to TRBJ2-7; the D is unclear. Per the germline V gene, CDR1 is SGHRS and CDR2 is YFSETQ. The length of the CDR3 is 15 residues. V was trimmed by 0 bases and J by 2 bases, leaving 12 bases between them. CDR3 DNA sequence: TGCGCCAGCAGCTTGGGGCCTTCCGCCGCCTACGAGCAGTACTTC. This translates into CASSLGPSAAYEQYF.

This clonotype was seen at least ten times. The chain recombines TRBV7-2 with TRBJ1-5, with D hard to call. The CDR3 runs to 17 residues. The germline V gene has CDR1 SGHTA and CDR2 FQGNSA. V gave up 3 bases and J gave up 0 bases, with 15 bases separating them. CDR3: CASSLRSGPNSNQPQHF. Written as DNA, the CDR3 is TGTGCCAGCAGCTTGCGGAGTGGCCCGAATAGCAATCAGCCCCAGCATTTT.

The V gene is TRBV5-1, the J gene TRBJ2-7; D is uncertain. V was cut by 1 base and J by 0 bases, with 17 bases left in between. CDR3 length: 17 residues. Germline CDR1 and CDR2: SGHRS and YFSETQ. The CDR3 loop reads CASSLNPLGTSSYEQYF. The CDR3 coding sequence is TGCGCCAGCAGCTTGAATCCGTTGGGCACGAGCTCCTACGAGCAGTACTTC.

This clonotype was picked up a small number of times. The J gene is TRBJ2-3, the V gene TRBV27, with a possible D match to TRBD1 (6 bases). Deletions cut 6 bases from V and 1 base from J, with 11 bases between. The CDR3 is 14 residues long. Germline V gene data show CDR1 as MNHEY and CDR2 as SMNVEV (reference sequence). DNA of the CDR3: TGTGCCAGCAGGCTAGGGACACGCACAGATACGCAGTATTTT. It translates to CASRLGTRTDTQYF.

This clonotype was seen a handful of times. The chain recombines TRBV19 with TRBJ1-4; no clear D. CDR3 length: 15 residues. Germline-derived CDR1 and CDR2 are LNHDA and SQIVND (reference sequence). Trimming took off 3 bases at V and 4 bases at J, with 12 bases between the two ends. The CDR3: CASSIPVVGNEKLFF. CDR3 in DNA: TGTGCCAGTAGTATTCCCGTGGTCGGTAATGAAAAACTGTTTTTT.

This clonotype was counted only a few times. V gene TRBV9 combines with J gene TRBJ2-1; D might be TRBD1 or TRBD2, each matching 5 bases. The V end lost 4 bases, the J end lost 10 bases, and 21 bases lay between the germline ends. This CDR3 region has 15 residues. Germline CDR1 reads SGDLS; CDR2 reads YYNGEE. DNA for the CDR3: TGTGCCAGCAGCCACCGGGACGGTTTCCTGGGAGAGCAGTTCTTC. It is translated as CASSHRDGFLGEQFF.

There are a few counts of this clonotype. The DNA of the CDR3 is TGTGCCAGCAGCCTCACAGGGACTCAACGGGGCTACACCTTC. Amino acid sequence: CASSLTGTQRGYTF. This chain connects TRBV27 to TRBJ1-2, with a tentative D call TRBD1 (6 bases). The germline V gene encodes CDR1 MNHEY and CDR2 SMNVEV (reference sequence). V was shortened by 6 bases and J by 8 bases, with 19 bases between the two germline ends. The CDR3 is made up of 14 amino acids.

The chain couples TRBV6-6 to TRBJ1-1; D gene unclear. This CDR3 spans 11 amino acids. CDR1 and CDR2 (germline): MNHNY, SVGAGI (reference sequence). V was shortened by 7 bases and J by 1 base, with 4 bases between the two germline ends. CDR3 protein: CASMRNTEAFF. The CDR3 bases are TGTGCCAGCATGAGGAACACTGAAGCTTTCTTT.

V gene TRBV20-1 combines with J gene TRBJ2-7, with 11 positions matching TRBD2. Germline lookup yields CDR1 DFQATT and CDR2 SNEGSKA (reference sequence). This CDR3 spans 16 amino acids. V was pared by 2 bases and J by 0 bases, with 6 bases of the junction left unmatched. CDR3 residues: CSARRPGTSGSYEQYF. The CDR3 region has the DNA TGCAGTGCTAGACGTCCTGGGACTAGCGGCTCCTACGAGCAGTACTTC.

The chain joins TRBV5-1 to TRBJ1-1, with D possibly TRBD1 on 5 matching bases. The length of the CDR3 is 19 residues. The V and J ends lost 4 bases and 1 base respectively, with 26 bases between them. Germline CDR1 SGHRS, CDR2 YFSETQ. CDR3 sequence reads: CASSPRRGLNREANTEAFF. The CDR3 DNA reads TGCGCCAGCAGCCCCCGCCGGGGCCTAAATCGTGAGGCGAACACTGAAGCTTTCTTT.

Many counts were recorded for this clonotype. The CDR3 nucleotides are TGTGCCAGCAGAGAATCTAGCGGATACACAGATACGCAGTATTTT. It translates to CASRESSGYTDTQYF. The rearrangement uses TRBV28 and TRBJ2-3, with 7 bases that match TRBD2. Germline CDR1 and CDR2: MDHEN and SYDVKM. V lost 6 bases to trimming and J lost 2 bases; unmatched junction nucleotides: 8. The CDR3 has 15 residues.

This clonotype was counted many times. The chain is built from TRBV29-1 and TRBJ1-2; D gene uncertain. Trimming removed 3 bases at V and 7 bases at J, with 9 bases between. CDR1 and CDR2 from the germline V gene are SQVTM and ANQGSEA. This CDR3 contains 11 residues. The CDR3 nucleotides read TGCAGCGTTGAGGGGTTGAGTGGCTACACCTTC. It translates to CSVEGLSGYTF.

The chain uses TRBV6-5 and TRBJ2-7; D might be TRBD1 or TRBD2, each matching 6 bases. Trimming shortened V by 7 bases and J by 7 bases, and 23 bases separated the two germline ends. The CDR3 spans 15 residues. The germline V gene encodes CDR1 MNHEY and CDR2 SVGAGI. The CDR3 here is CASMTQGRPTGEQYF. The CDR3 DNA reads TGTGCCAGCATGACTCAGGGGAGGCCTACGGGGGAGCAGTACTTC.

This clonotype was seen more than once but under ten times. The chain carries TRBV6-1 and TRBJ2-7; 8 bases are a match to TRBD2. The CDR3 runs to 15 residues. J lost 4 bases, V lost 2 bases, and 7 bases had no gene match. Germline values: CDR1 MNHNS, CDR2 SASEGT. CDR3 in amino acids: CASSESGLGVYEQYF. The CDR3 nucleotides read TGTGCCAGCAGTGAATCGGGACTAGGGGTGTACGAGCAGTACTTC.

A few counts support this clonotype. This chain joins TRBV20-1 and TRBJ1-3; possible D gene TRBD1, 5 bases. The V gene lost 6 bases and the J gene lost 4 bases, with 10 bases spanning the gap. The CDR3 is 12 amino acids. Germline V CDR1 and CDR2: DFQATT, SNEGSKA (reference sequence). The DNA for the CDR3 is TGCAGTGCCTTGGGACCAGGAAACACCATATATTTT. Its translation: CSALGPGNTIYF.